This paragraph covers one TCR beta chain sequence. The antigen is undetermined. V was pared by 3 bases and J by 5 bases, with 14 bases of the junction left unmatched. In germline, CDR1 is SEHNR, CDR2 FQNEAQ (reference sequence). The CDR3 has 18 amino acids. This entry comes from a study of CD8+CD57+ T cells in acquired aplastic anemia. For the study at large: The sorted CD4+ and CD8+ cells yielded an average around 3.2 ug of DNA. Study-level results: Statistical testing detected no significant gap in CD8+ Simpson's diversity between patients and controls. Overlapping CD8+ CDR3 repertoires of patients and controls contained roughly 27 shared sequences.

Profiles of TCR beta VDJ and CDR3 were generated from a genomic DNA template. From the reads, TCRdb called clonotypes with MiXCR, one entry per CDR3 protein. The data contain 250,000 to 300,000 distinct CDR3 sequences, 50% to 70% of them singletons. The specimen was sorted CD4+, CD8+, or CD8+CD57+ T cells (not recorded which) from PBMCs. The chain carries TRBV7-9 and TRBJ2-7; 12 bases match TRBD2. This TCR derives from a human donor with severe aplastic anemia or a healthy control (not recorded which). CDR3 in DNA: TGTGCCAGCAGCTTCGCGACTAGCGGGGGAGCGTTCGCCCACGAGCAGTACTTC. Encoded protein: CASSFATSGGAFAHEQYF.